This T cell receptor beta chain was identified during a study of neurological immune-mediated disorders. In its sample, this clonotype was seen many times. Its cognate antigen is unknown. Looked up from germline, CDR1 is DFQATT and CDR2 is SNEGSKA (reference sequence). V shed 7 bases and J shed 0 bases, with 16 bases lying between them. The CDR3 loop spans 14 amino acids. The cDNA came from 5'RACE, which used 10-nucleotide random UMIs. TCRdb reprocessed the 5' RACE reads via MiXCR and lists one record per CDR3 protein. The data contain around 50,000 distinct CDR3 sequences, under 4.5% of them singletons. Whole-study findings and limits: Phylogenetic grouping placed 18 of 34 multiple sclerosis patients' repertoires in one related-CDR3 cluster, a possible signature. In HTLV-1-associated myelopathy, TCR clonal expansion was greatest, whereas multiple sclerosis had the least, falling below healthy controls.

The receptor's source is a woman in her twenties or thirties with multiple sclerosis. Sequences were obtained from PBMCs. The chain is built from TRBV20-1 and TRBJ2-7, with D perhaps assigned TRBD1 or TRBD2 (6 bases each). The CDR3 loop is CSVGGRALSYEQYF. DNA for the CDR3: TGCAGTGTGGGGGGCAGGGCTCTCTCCTACGAGCAGTACTTC.